Detailed here is one T cell receptor beta chain. Its antigen is currently unknown. The sample comes from a study of shared clonotypes between healthy human individuals. General study results and limits: Incompleteness in sorted-subset sequencing, despite large depth, was shown by rarefaction. Generation probabilities of non-shared clonotypes were lower (relative to those shared by all four donors).

The repertoire was sequenced with immunoSEQ multiplex PCR; TCRdb's copy has only in-frame clones and lacks some. This table has about 700,000 clones, around two thirds appearing once. Germline CDR1 and CDR2: MDHEN and SYDVKM. V lost 7 bases and J lost 10, with 14 bases in between. The CDR3 is 12 amino acids. The authors divided CD4+ cells into CD45RA+ naive and CD45RA-negative memory subsets. The TCR originated in a woman aged 25 to 39 in good health. The sequencing sample was made of memory CD4+ T cells sorted from blood. The subset is: CD45RA-negative fraction. The genes are TRBV28 and TRBJ2-1; D perhaps matches TRBD2 (5 bases). For the CDR3, the DNA is TGTGCCAGCACCGGTGGACTTAAAGAGCAGTTCTTC. Its translation is CASTGGLKEQFF. Complete variable domain (other parts from reference TRBV28 and TRBJ2-1): DVKVTQSSRYLVKRTGEKVFLECVQDMDHENMFWYRQDPGLGLRLIYFSYDVKMKEKGDIPEGYSVSREKKERFSLILESASTNQTSMYLCASTGGLKEQFFGPGTRLTVL.